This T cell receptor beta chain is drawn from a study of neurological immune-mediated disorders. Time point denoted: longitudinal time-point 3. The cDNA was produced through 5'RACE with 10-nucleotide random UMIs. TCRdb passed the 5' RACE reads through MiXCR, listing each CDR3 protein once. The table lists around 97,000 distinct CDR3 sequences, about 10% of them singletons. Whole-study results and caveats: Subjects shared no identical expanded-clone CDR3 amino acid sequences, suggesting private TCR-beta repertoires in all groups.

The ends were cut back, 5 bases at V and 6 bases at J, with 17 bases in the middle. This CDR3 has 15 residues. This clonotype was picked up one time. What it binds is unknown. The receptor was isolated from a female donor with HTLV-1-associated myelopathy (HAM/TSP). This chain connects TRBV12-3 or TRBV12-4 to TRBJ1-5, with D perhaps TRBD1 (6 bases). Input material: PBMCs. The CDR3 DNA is TGTGCCAGCAGTATCACAGGGAGCGGCATTCAGCCCCAGCATTTT. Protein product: CASSITGSGIQPQHF.